The following is a T cell receptor (beta chain) sequence with its context. Its specificity is not known. At one of its ends the junction is not consistent with the germline gene, which may arise from a read error. CDR1 is SGHVS, CDR2 FQNEAQ, per germline. CDR3 length: 17 residues. Data came from immunoSEQ multiplex PCR; TCRdb stores just in-frame clones and leaves some out. The sample consists of approximately 88,000 clones, roughly 96% of them appearing once. The source of the sample is a study of cytomegalovirus exposure and HLA in healthy donors. Study observations and caveats: Later, an analysis found that TCR clusters from the first cohort tended to co-occur in the roughly 110 validation repertoires. In vitro confirmation showed three CMV-associated chains to be CMV antigen specific. Reported performance of the classifier showed diagnosis of cytomegalovirus status with high specificity and sensitivity.

Sequencing input: PBMCs. This clonotype was obtained from a woman aged 18-35 years in good health and CMV-seronegative. The V and J genes are TRBV7-8 and TRBJ2-7; 8 nucleotides align to TRBD2. The CDR3 DNA sequence: TGTGCCAGCTGCTTGGGCGGGGGGTCTGGCCTATCCTACGAGCAGTACTTC. The encoded protein is CASCLGGGSGLSYEQYF. Full variable domain (rest looked up from reference TRBV7-8 and TRBJ2-7): GAGVSQSPRYKVAKRGQDVALRCDPISGHVSLFWYQQALGQGPEFLTYFQNEAQLDKSGLPSDRFFAERPEGSVSTLKIQRTQQEDSAVYLCASCLGGGSGLSYEQYFGPGTRLTVT.